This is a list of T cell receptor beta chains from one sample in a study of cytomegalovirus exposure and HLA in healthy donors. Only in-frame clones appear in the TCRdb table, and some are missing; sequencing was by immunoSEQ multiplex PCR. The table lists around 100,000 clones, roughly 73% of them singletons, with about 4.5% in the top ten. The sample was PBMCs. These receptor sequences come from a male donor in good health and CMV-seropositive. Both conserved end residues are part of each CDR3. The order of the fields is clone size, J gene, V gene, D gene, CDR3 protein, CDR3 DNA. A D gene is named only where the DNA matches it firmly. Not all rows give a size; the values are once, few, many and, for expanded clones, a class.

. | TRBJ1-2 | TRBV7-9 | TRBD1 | CASSPGQGFDGYTF | TGTGCCAGCAGCCCGGGACAGGGGTTCGATGGCTACACCTTC
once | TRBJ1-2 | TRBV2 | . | CASTSIQGKVGYTF | TGTGCCAGCACATCGATCCAGGGGAAGGTTGGCTACACCTTC
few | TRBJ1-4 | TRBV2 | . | CASSALGWATNEKLFF | TGTGCCAGCAGTGCTCTCGGGTGGGCAACTAATGAAAAACTGTTTTTT
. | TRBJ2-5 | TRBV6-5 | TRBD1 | CASSTGGSGKTQYF | TGTGCCAGCAGCACAGGGGGTAGTGGGAAGACCCAGTACTTC
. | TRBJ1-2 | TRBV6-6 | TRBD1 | CASEYGPGGGYTF | TGTGCCAGTGAATACGGGCCAGGGGGCGGCTACACCTTC
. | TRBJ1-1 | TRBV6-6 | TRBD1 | CASSYRQGMNTEAFF | TGTGCCAGCAGTTACCGACAGGGGATGAACACTGAAGCTTTCTTT
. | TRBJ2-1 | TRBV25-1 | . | CASRGGYEQFF | TGTGCCAGCAGAGGGGGTTATGAGCAGTTCTTC
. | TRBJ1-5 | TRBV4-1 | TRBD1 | CASSQEWTGRFRPQHF | TGCGCCAGCAGCCAAGAATGGACAGGCCGGTTTCGGCCCCAGCATTTT
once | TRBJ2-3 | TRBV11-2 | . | CASSLLSLSSTDTQYF | TGTGCCAGCAGCTTGTTATCCCTCTCCAGCACAGATACGCAGTATTTT
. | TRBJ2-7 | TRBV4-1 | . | CASSQDPSDFPREQYF | TGCGCCAGCAGCCAAGATCCTTCCGACTTCCCTCGGGAGCAGTACTTC
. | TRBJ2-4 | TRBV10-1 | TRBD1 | CASSHRGENIQYF | TGCGCCAGCAGTCACAGGGGGGAAAACATTCAGTACTTC
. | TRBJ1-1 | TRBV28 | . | CASSLSGGVNTEAFF | TGTGCCAGCAGTTTATCGGGGGGCGTAAACACTGAAGCTTTCTTT
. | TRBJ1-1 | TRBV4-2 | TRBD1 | CASSQEQGIRNTEAFF | TGTGCCAGCAGCCAAGAACAGGGGATTAGGAACACTGAAGCTTTCTTT
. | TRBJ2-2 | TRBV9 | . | CASSVGGGRAGELFF | TGTGCCAGCAGCGTAGGAGGGGGTAGAGCCGGGGAGCTGTTTTTT
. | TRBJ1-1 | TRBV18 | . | CASSPKGFGTEAFF | TGTGCCAGCTCACCAAAGGGGTTTGGTACTGAAGCTTTCTTT
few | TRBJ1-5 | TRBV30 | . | CAWSVQGNQPQHF | TGTGCCTGGAGCGTCCAGGGTAATCAGCCCCAGCATTTT
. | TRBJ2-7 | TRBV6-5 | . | CATPESGYEQYF | TGTGCCACCCCCGAGAGCGGCTACGAGCAGTACTTC
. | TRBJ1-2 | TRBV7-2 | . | CASSSDSSNYGYTF | TGTGCCAGCAGCTCGGACAGTTCTAACTATGGCTACACCTTC